Each of the 24 T cell receptor beta chains below was sequenced from the same sample in a study of cytomegalovirus exposure and HLA in healthy donors (dated by TCRdb to the late 2010s). Library prep was done by the immunoSEQ multiplex PCR assay. For the multiplex PCR, a mixture combining 60 forward primers for TCR Vbeta segments and 13 reverse primers for TCR Jbeta segments was used. TCRdb stores this immuneACCESS table with in-frame sequences only. Part of the clones is absent; in the studies checked, under half of the shortfall reflects unresolved V genes, and no reason is known for the rest. The sample yields some 74,000 clones; roughly 80% were counted once. The ten biggest clones cover 0.85% to 1.3% of the sample. Sequencing was performed on PBMCs. Receptors originate from a male donor in good health and CMV-seronegative.

The chain is built from TRBV4-3 and TRBJ1-1; unclear D gene. The CDR3 sequence is 15 residues long. The V gene lost 1 base and the J gene lost 1 base, with 10 bases spanning the gap. Germline loops: CDR1 LGHNA, CDR2 YSLEER. This CDR3 is CASSQVPEKNTEAFF. Here the CDR3 DNA reads TGCGCCAGCAGCCAAGTCCCAGAAAAGAACACTGAAGCTTTCTTT.

The chain links TRBV13 to TRBJ2-7; maybe TRBD1 (6 bases). The V gene's germline CDR1 is PRHDT and CDR2 FYEKMQ (reference sequence). This CDR3 region has 15 residues. The V and J ends lost 5 bases and 4 bases respectively, with 18 bases between them. In DNA form, the CDR3 reads TGTGCCAGCAGCCTCAAACAGGGTGGGGAGTACGAGCAGTACTTC. Its protein product is CASSLKQGGEYEQYF.

The chain recombines TRBV2 with TRBJ1-5; tentatively, D is TRBD1 (6 bases). This CDR3 region has 15 residues. Trimming took 8 bases from V and 0 from J, leaving 14 bases between them. From germline, CDR1 is SNHLY and CDR2 FYNNEI. CDR3 loop: CASVGGGSSNQPQHF. The CDR3 region has the DNA TGTGCCAGCGTCGGGGGGGGCAGTAGCAATCAGCCCCAGCATTTT.

This sequence joins TRBV5-6 and TRBJ2-5, with 7 bases aligning to TRBD2. Germline V lookup: CDR1 SGHDT, CDR2 YYEEEE. The CDR3 is 16 amino acids. Trimming cost V 0 bases and J 4 bases; bases outside gene matches: 9. CDR3 amino acids: CASSLAGRGDLETQYF. The CDR3, as DNA: TGTGCCAGCAGCTTGGCGGGCCGGGGGGATTTAGAGACCCAGTACTTC.

J is TRBJ1-3 and V is TRBV18, with D uncertain. Trimming took 2 bases from V and 4 from J, leaving 21 bases between them. CDR3 length equals 18 residues. Germline V CDR1 and CDR2: KGHSH, LQKENI. CDR3 sequence reads: CASSPSGQPTPSGNTIYF. CDR3 DNA: TGTGCCAGCTCACCAAGCGGCCAGCCGACCCCTTCGGGAAACACCATATATTTT.

V is TRBV5-1 and J is TRBJ1-3, with 9 bases matching TRBD1. V shed 4 bases and J 0 bases; nucleotides not matched to a gene: 5. This CDR3 comprises 16 residues. CDR1 is SGHRS, CDR2 YFSETQ, per germline. Here the CDR3 DNA reads TGCGCCAGCAGCCCTGGGACAGGGAACTCTGGAAACACCATATATTTT. Its protein is CASSPGTGNSGNTIYF.

V gene TRBV10-3 combines with J gene TRBJ1-5; a possible D gene is TRBD1 (6 bases). V was cut by 5 bases and J by 3 bases, with 17 bases left in between. Germline V lookup: CDR1 ENHRY, CDR2 SYGVKD. This CDR3 contains 16 residues. Here the CDR3 reads CAISPSGGRNNQPQHF. The DNA of the CDR3 is TGTGCCATCAGTCCCTCGGGGGGCCGGAACAATCAGCCCCAGCATTTT.

The V gene is TRBV6-5, the J gene TRBJ2-5, with D possibly TRBD1 on 6 matching bases. The CDR3 consists of 13 residues. Deletions cut 2 bases from V and 7 bases from J, with 11 bases between. Germline V lookup: CDR1 MNHEY, CDR2 SVGAGI. CDR3 DNA: TGTGCCAGCAGTTACGAGATAGGGGGGACCCAGTACTTC. It encodes CASSYEIGGTQYF.

V usage is TRBV27 and J usage is TRBJ2-3; D is possibly TRBD1 (5 bases). V gave up 6 bases and J gave up 4 bases, with 8 bases separating them. From germline, CDR1 is MNHEY and CDR2 SMNVEV (reference sequence). The CDR3 runs 12 residues. CDR3 amino acids: CASSRQSDTQYF. DNA of the CDR3: TGTGCCAGCAGCAGACAGTCAGATACGCAGTATTTT.

A few counts support this clone. This sequence joins TRBV7-8 and TRBJ2-1, with 7 bases aligning to TRBD2. This CDR3 contains 15 residues. CDR1 is SGHVS and CDR2 is FQNEAQ in the germline V gene. V lost 2 bases and J lost 10; bases outside the gene matches: 11. CDR3 DNA: TGTGCCAGCAGCTTACGGTCTAGCGGACGAGGGGAGCAGTTCTTC. This gives the protein CASSLRSSGRGEQFF.

The chain couples TRBV18 to TRBJ2-7; TRBD2 matches 15 bases. CDR3 length equals 16 residues. CDR1 is KGHSH and CDR2 is LQKENI in the germline V gene. V shed 3 bases, J shed 2 bases, and the junction held 2 bases outside the gene matches. The CDR3 loop is CASSPGLAGGAYEQYF. The CDR3 nucleotides read TGTGCCAGCTCACCGGGACTAGCGGGAGGCGCCTACGAGCAGTACTTC.

The rearrangement links TRBV6-6 to TRBJ1-1; D not certain. This CDR3 spans 12 amino acids. V lost 2 bases to trimming and J lost 9 bases, with 10 bases between them. Germline loops: CDR1 MNHNY, CDR2 SVGAGI (reference sequence). CDR3 sequence (DNA): TGTGCCAGCAGTTACGTGGCAGTACAAGCTTTCTTT. Translation gives CASSYVAVQAFF.

The V and J genes are TRBV10-2 and TRBJ2-7; TRBD2 matches at 8 bases. Unmatched junction bases numbered 10, after V lost 6 bases and J lost 3 bases. The V gene's germline CDR1 is WSHSY and CDR2 SAAADI. CDR3 size: 15 residues. The CDR3 here is CASRGLGGRNYEQYF. The DNA for the CDR3 is TGCGCCAGCAGGGGCCTAGGCGGGAGGAACTACGAGCAGTACTTC.

This sequence joins TRBV14 and TRBJ1-1; D uncertain. The CDR3 totals 12 residues. Trimming shortened V by 6 bases and J by 10 bases, and 15 bases separated the two germline ends. CDR1 is SGHDN, CDR2 FVKESK, per germline. CDR3 DNA sequence: TGTGCCAGCAGGGCCGGAGATCTAGGAGCTTTCTTT. Translation: CASRAGDLGAFF.

This clone showed up just a few times. The J gene is TRBJ2-7, the V gene TRBV6-1; 14 bases are a match to TRBD2. Germline CDR1 is MNHNS and CDR2 is SASEGT. This CDR3 comprises 13 residues. V lost 9 bases to trimming and J lost 3 bases; unmatched junction nucleotides: 1. CDR3 DNA sequence: TGTGCCAGTGGACTAGCGGGAGGCTACGAGCAGTACTTC. Translated: CASGLAGGYEQYF.

This chain joins TRBV29-1 and TRBJ2-3, with 7 bases matching TRBD2. Germline V gene sequence: CDR1 SQVTM, CDR2 ANQGSEA. V was clipped by 4 bases and J by 0 bases; unmatched bases: 10. This CDR3 spans 16 amino acids. The CDR3 loop is CSVGSFSGSSTDTQYF. The DNA of the CDR3 is TGCAGCGTTGGATCCTTTAGCGGGTCTAGCACAGATACGCAGTATTTT.

This clone was seen a handful of times. The genes are TRBV19 and TRBJ2-1, with 11 bases aligning to TRBD2. V trimming: 8 bases; J trimming: 5 bases; junction bases outside the gene matches: 5. The germline gives CDR1 LNHDA, CDR2 SQIVND (reference sequence). CDR3 length: 14 residues. CDR3 nucleotides: TGTGCCAGTGCGGGACTAGCGGCCCACAATGAGCAGTTCTTC. Translated, it gives CASAGLAAHNEQFF. The full variable domain, its missing parts supplied by reference TRBV19 and TRBJ2-1, is DGGITQSPKYLFRKEGQNVTLSCEQNLNHDAMYWYRQDPGQGLRLIYYSQIVNDFQKGDIAEGYSVSREKKESFPLTVTSAQKNPTAFYLCASAGLAAHNEQFFGPGTRLTVL.

The chain recombines TRBV5-1 with TRBJ2-3, with TRBD2 matching 10 bases. Trimming took 6 bases from V and 2 from J; bases not matched to a gene: 3. The CDR3 loop spans 14 amino acids. Germline V gene data show CDR1 as SGHRS and CDR2 as YFSETQ. CDR3 residues: CASTTSGATDTQYF. In nucleotides, the CDR3 is TGCGCCAGCACTACTAGCGGGGCCACAGATACGCAGTATTTT.

The chain has TRBV28 and TRBJ2-3; D remains ambiguous. V dropped 4 bases and J dropped 5 bases, with 16 bases sitting between them. Germline V gene lookup returns CDR1 MDHEN and CDR2 SYDVKM. The CDR3 is 15 amino acids. The CDR3 here is CASSSRLTPGDTQYF. The CDR3 nucleotides read TGTGCCAGCAGTTCCCGCCTAACGCCGGGAGATACGCAGTATTTT. Combining the CDR3 with reference TRBV28 and TRBJ2-3 gives the whole variable domain DVKVTQSSRYLVKRTGEKVFLECVQDMDHENMFWYRQDPGLGLRLIYFSYDVKMKEKGDIPEGYSVSREKKERFSLILESASTNQTSMYLCASSSRLTPGDTQYFGPGTRLTVL.

The chain combines TRBV15 with TRBJ1-3; TRBD1 might be the D (6 bases). V was clipped by 0 bases and J by 0 bases, with 15 bases between them. The CDR3 has 18 amino acids. Germline loops: CDR1 LNHNV, CDR2 YYDKDF (reference sequence). The CDR3 DNA reads as TGTGCCACCAGCAGAGATGATCGGACAGTGTACTCTGGAAACACCATATATTTT. This codes for CATSRDDRTVYSGNTIYF.

This chain connects TRBV6-5 to TRBJ2-1; D ambiguous. V lost 3 bases to trimming and J lost 0 bases, with 9 bases between them. The germline gives CDR1 MNHEY, CDR2 SVGAGI. This CDR3 comprises 15 residues. In DNA, the CDR3 is TGTGCCAGCAGTTATGGCCCTAGCTCCTACAATGAGCAGTTCTTC. It is translated as CASSYGPSSYNEQFF.

The rearrangement uses TRBV5-1 and TRBJ2-7; 8 positions agree with TRBD2. Trimming at V came to 2 bases and at J to 6 bases, leaving 10 bases not matched to a gene. Germline lookup yields CDR1 SGHRS and CDR2 YFSETQ. The length of the CDR3 is 15 residues. The DNA for the CDR3 is TGCGCCAGCAGCTTTAACGCCGGGGCGGGGGGCGAGCAGTACTTC. Encoded protein: CASSFNAGAGGEQYF.

The rearrangement links TRBV29-1 to TRBJ2-5, with D perhaps TRBD2 (7 bases). Germline CDR1 SQVTM, CDR2 ANQGSEA. The V end was cut by 3 bases, the J end by 5 bases, with 13 bases between. The CDR3 runs 13 residues. Written as DNA, the CDR3 is TGCAGCGTTGAGTCCAGGGGAGGGGAGACCCAGTACTTC. This codes for CSVESRGGETQYF.

This clone was seen a handful of times. The J gene is TRBJ1-1, the V gene TRBV18; 10 bases agree with TRBD1. Trimming cost V 6 bases and J 6 bases; bases outside gene matches: 10. The V gene's germline CDR1 is KGHSH and CDR2 LQKENI. The CDR3 is 15 residues long. This CDR3 reads CASSSGTGVLAEAFF. CDR3 coding DNA: TGTGCCAGCTCCAGCGGGACAGGGGTTTTGGCTGAAGCTTTCTTT. The full variable domain, with the rest looked up from reference TRBV18 and TRBJ1-1, is NAGVMQNPRHLVRRRGQEARLRCSPMKGHSHVYWYRQLPEEGLKFMVYLQKENIIDESGMPKERFSAEFPKEGPSILRIQQVVRGDSAAYFCASSSGTGVLAEAFFGQGTRLTVV.